This T cell receptor beta chain originates from a study of cytomegalovirus exposure and HLA in healthy donors. Study-level results: Cytomegalovirus association was listed for 150 or so TCR beta chains. The classifier reportedly diagnosed cytomegalovirus status with high specificity and sensitivity.

Note on this clone: Its antigen is undetermined.

The table came from immunoSEQ multiplex PCR; TCRdb's copy has only in-frame clones and leaves some out. The table shows approximately 100,000 clones, with about 88% occurring only once. Germline CDR1 MNHEY, CDR2 SVGAGI. V shed 1 base and J shed 8 bases, with 17 bases lying between them. The CDR3 totals 15 residues. The donors were in the approximately 110-subject validation cohort; that cohort was separate from the roughly 700-subject first cohort. The sequence was collected from a woman between 18 and 29 years old in good health and CMV-seronegative. Sequences were obtained from PBMCs. V and J are TRBV6-5 and TRBJ1-2; D perhaps matches TRBD1 (5 bases). CDR3 bases: TGTGCCAGCAGTTACTATGGGACTCAAGGGCGGGGCTACACCTTC. Translated, it gives CASSYYGTQGRGYTF.